This entry lists 24 T cell receptor beta chains sequenced from one sample in a study of identical twins. TCRdb re-analysed the 5' RACE reads in MiXCR, keeping a single row per CDR3 protein. This sample has 450,000 or so distinct CDR3 sequences, with roughly 13% found just once. The sample also formed part of further work on yellow fever vaccine responses in identical twins.

Specimen: CD4+ T cells sorted from blood. The receptors derive from a woman aged 18-29 years in good health.

The CDR3 bases are TGTGCCAGCAGTCACAGCGTATACGAGCAGTACTTC. Amino acid sequence: CASSHSVYEQYF. The chain recombines TRBV2 with TRBJ2-7; D unresolved. CDR1 SNHLY and CDR2 FYNNEI come from the germline V gene. The CDR3 is made up of 12 amino acids. The V end lost 5 bases, the J end lost 4 bases, and 9 bases lay between the germline ends.

This clonotype was seen only a few times. The J gene is TRBJ1-6, the V gene TRBV11-2; the D gene is possibly TRBD1 (6 bases). The CDR3 spans 16 residues. Trimming stripped 0 bases from V and 4 bases from J, with 10 bases between. Germline V gives CDR1 SGHAT, CDR2 FQNNGV. CDR3 in DNA: TGTGCCAGCAGCTTAGAAAGGGGGGCTTATAATTCACCCCTCCACTTT. Translated: CASSLERGAYNSPLHF.

There are a few counts of this clonotype. The J gene is TRBJ2-1, the V gene TRBV12-3 or TRBV12-4; 8 nucleotides match TRBD2. The CDR3 consists of 16 residues. V lost 6 bases, J lost 4 bases, and 11 bases stayed unmatched. The chain's CDR3 is CASSRGGGRSYNEQFF. DNA of the CDR3: TGTGCCAGCAGCCGGGGGGGCGGGAGAAGTTACAATGAGCAGTTCTTC.

The chain is built from TRBV5-1 and TRBJ2-3; the match to TRBD2 covers 7 bases. Per the germline V gene, CDR1 is SGHRS and CDR2 is YFSETQ. This CDR3 is 15 amino acids long. The V gene end was trimmed by 4 bases and the J gene end by 1 base; junction bases not matched to a gene: 6. CDR3: CASSEGLGGTDTQYF. DNA for the CDR3: TGCGCCAGCAGCGAAGGACTAGGAGGCACAGATACGCAGTATTTT.

This chain uses TRBV29-1 with TRBJ1-1; 9 bases map to TRBD1. The CDR3 is 13 residues long. Germline CDR1 and CDR2: SQVTM and ANQGSEA. Trimming removed 6 bases from V and 1 base from J; junction bases left unmatched: 3. The CDR3 is CSVGQGKNTEAFF. The CDR3 DNA reads TGCAGCGTAGGACAGGGGAAGAACACTGAAGCTTTCTTT.

This clonotype showed up just a few times. The CDR3, as DNA: TGTGCCAGCAGTGTTCCCTCGCGGACAGGGACCTACGAGCAGTACTTC. Its protein product is CASSVPSRTGTYEQYF. The V gene is TRBV27, the J gene TRBJ2-7; 8 bases are a match to TRBD1. Germline V gives CDR1 MNHEY, CDR2 SMNVEV (reference sequence). Germline trimming cut 5 bases from V and 2 bases from J; bases unmatched to any gene: 11. This CDR3 has 16 residues.

This clonotype turned up a few times. This rearrangement joins TRBV7-9 to TRBJ2-7, with a weak D call TRBD2 (5 bases). V lost 5 bases and J lost 0, with 17 bases in between. Looked up from germline, CDR1 is SEHNR and CDR2 is FQNEAQ (reference sequence). CDR3 length: 16 residues. The CDR3 DNA reads TGTGCCAGCAGCAGGTGGCTAGCAGAGTCCTCCTACGAGCAGTACTTC. This translates into CASSRWLAESSYEQYF.

The chain joins TRBV5-1 to TRBJ2-7; TRBD1 might be the D (5 bases). Germline V CDR1 and CDR2: SGHRS, YFSETQ. The CDR3 is 16 residues long. V lost 1 base to trimming and J lost 0 bases, with 14 bases between them. CDR3 coding DNA: TGCGCCAGCAGCTTGTTCTGGGGCCAGGGCTCCTACGAGCAGTACTTC. This encodes CASSLFWGQGSYEQYF.

This clonotype was counted between two and nine times. The chain is built from TRBV5-1 and TRBJ2-2; no clear D gene. The V end was cut by 7 bases, the J end by 3 bases, with 13 bases between. Germline loops: CDR1 SGHRS, CDR2 YFSETQ. The CDR3 covers 14 residues. CDR3 amino acids: CASFDPRDTGELFF. DNA for the CDR3: TGCGCCAGCTTTGACCCTCGGGACACCGGGGAGCTGTTTTTT.

The CDR3 coding sequence is TGCAGTGCGACCCTCCGACAGGGCAGCACAGATACGCAGTATTTT. Residues: CSATLRQGSTDTQYF. The chain combines TRBV20-1 with TRBJ2-3; TRBD1 aligns across 7 bases. There are 15 residues in the CDR3. In germline, CDR1 is DFQATT, CDR2 SNEGSKA (reference sequence). J lost 0 bases, V lost 6 bases, and 9 bases had no gene match.

This clonotype was detected ten times or more. V is TRBV10-1 and J is TRBJ2-1; a possible D gene is TRBD2 (5 bases). Trimming shortened V by 10 bases and J by 6 bases, and 13 bases separated the two germline ends. The CDR3 spans 12 residues. Per germline, CDR1 WNHNN and CDR2 SYGVQD (reference sequence). CDR3 residues: CATAELPNEQFF. The DNA for the CDR3 is TGCGCCACAGCGGAACTCCCCAATGAGCAGTTCTTC.

Note on this clonotype: The CDR3 does not end in the conserved phenylalanine or tryptophan, so this is likely a read error. CDR3 loop: CSAGVAGVGYEQYL. DNA of the CDR3: TGCAGTGCTGGCGTAGCGGGCGTAGGCTACGAGCAGTACCTC. V gene TRBV20-1 combines with J gene TRBJ2-7; TRBD2 agrees at 7 bases. CDR3 size: 14 residues. J gave up 3 bases and V 5 bases, and 10 bases lay outside the gene matches. The germline V gene encodes CDR1 DFQATT and CDR2 SNEGSKA (reference sequence).

The chain uses TRBV3-1 and TRBJ1-6; no clear D gene. With 5 bases removed from V and 9 bases from J, the gap between germline ends came to 11 bases. The CDR3 totals 13 residues. The germline CDR1 and CDR2 sequences are LGHDT and YNNKEL (reference sequence). The CDR3 here is CASSTTGVSPLHF. CDR3 DNA sequence: TGTGCCAGCAGCACTACGGGAGTTTCACCCCTCCACTTT.

In its sample, this clonotype was seen a few times. J is TRBJ2-1 and V is TRBV7-2; the D gene is possibly TRBD2 (6 bases). From germline, CDR1 is SGHTA and CDR2 FQGNSA. V lost 4 bases to trimming and J lost 4 bases, with 14 bases between them. CDR3 length: 15 residues. The CDR3 reads CASSSRLGTYNEQFF. The CDR3 DNA is TGTGCCAGCAGCTCCCGACTAGGAACTTACAATGAGCAGTTCTTC.

This clonotype was seen a few times. This sequence joins TRBV20-1 and TRBJ2-7, with D possibly being TRBD2 (6 bases). V lost 0 bases, J lost 4 bases, and 13 bases lay in between. Germline V gene lookup returns CDR1 DFQATT and CDR2 SNEGSKA (reference sequence). The CDR3 totals 14 residues. The CDR3, as DNA: TGCAGTGCTAGAGATGGGGGGACCAGATACGAGCAGTACTTC. It encodes CSARDGGTRYEQYF.

This clonotype was detected a few times. J is TRBJ2-1 and V is TRBV7-9; D is unresolved. From germline, CDR1 is SEHNR and CDR2 FQNEAQ (reference sequence). The V and J ends lost 5 bases and 8 bases respectively, with 7 bases between them. This CDR3 region has 11 residues. The CDR3 coding sequence is TGTGCCAGCAGCCAGACGGATGAGCAGTTCTTC. Protein sequence: CASSQTDEQFF.

Only a few counts were recorded for this clonotype. J is TRBJ2-3 and V is TRBV12-3 or TRBV12-4, with 12 bases matching TRBD2. The CDR3 covers 17 residues. The V segment lost 5 bases and the J segment 2 bases; nucleotides outside the gene matches: 8. CDR3 sequence reads: CASSAFLAGGPTDTQYF. The CDR3 nucleotides read TGTGCCAGCAGTGCTTTTCTAGCGGGGGGGCCCACAGATACGCAGTATTTT.

Regarding this clonotype: The junction shows a germline mismatch at one end, possibly a read error. The V gene is TRBV24-1, the J gene TRBJ2-6; D might be TRBD1 (5 bases). The germline V gene has CDR1 KGHDR and CDR2 SFDVKD. CDR3 length: 13 amino acids. Here the CDR3 DNA reads TGTGCCACCTCCCACTCTGGGGCCAACGTCCTGATTTTC. Protein sequence: CATSHSGANVLIF.

The V gene is TRBV11-1, the J gene TRBJ2-2, with 9 positions matching TRBD2. Germline CDR1 is SGHAT and CDR2 is FQDESV (reference sequence). The junction had 8 bases not matched to a gene; V was cut back by 1 base and J by 2 bases. This CDR3 region has 18 residues. The chain's CDR3 is CASSLEGLAGSNTGELFF. For the CDR3, the DNA is TGTGCCAGCAGCTTAGAGGGGCTAGCGGGGAGCAACACCGGGGAGCTGTTTTTT.

V usage is TRBV7-2 and J usage is TRBJ2-2; D is possibly TRBD1 or TRBD2 (5 bases each). Trimming left V 1 base short and J 10 bases short, with 7 bases between. The CDR3 runs to 12 residues. CDR1 is SGHTA, CDR2 FQGNSA, per germline. CDR3 nucleotide sequence: TGTGCCAGCAGCTTAGTGGGGACGGAGCTGTTTTTT. Amino acid sequence: CASSLVGTELFF.

This clonotype was observed a handful of times. This sequence joins TRBV7-7 and TRBJ2-2; 8 bases map to TRBD2. The CDR3 has 15 amino acids. Germline V gene sequence: CDR1 SSHAT, CDR2 FNYEAQ (reference sequence). CDR3 region: CASAPGLGNTGELFF. In DNA form, the CDR3 reads TGTGCTAGCGCCCCGGGACTAGGGAACACCGGGGAGCTGTTTTTT.

The chain combines TRBV24-1 with TRBJ2-3; no firm D call. Germline V gene sequence: CDR1 KGHDR, CDR2 SFDVKD. This CDR3 spans 16 amino acids. V was trimmed by 4 bases and J by 0 bases, leaving 13 bases between them. CDR3 sequence: CATSEPDVTSTDTQYF. CDR3 sequence (DNA): TGTGCCACCAGTGAACCGGACGTCACTAGCACAGATACGCAGTATTTT.

This clonotype has just a few counts. CDR3 DNA: TGTGCCAGCAGCCCAACAGAGGGGACAAAAGAGACCCAGTACTTC. Its translation: CASSPTEGTKETQYF. The chain combines TRBV28 with TRBJ2-5; D may be TRBD1 (6 bases). Germline CDR1 MDHEN, CDR2 SYDVKM. The V and J ends lost 6 bases and 3 bases respectively, with 17 bases between them. The CDR3 consists of 15 residues.

In this sample, this clonotype turned up a few times. The CDR3 loop reads CASSRPTVRDYGYTF. CDR3 sequence (DNA): TGTGCCAGCAGCCGCCCGACAGTCCGGGACTATGGCTACACCTTC. The chain links TRBV6-2 or TRBV6-3 to TRBJ1-2; D possibly corresponds to TRBD1 (5 bases). CDR3 length equals 15 residues. Germline V gene sequence: CDR1 MNHEY, CDR2 SVGEGT. Deletions cut 6 bases from V and 3 bases from J, with 17 bases between.